A single sample is the source of the 21 T cell receptor beta chains below, sequenced in a study of cytomegalovirus exposure and HLA in healthy donors (dated by TCRdb to the late 2010s). Library method: the immunoSEQ multiplex PCR assay. A mixture of 60 forward primers for TCR Vbeta segments and 13 reverse primers for TCR Jbeta segments was used in the multiplex PCR. Not all clones reach the TCRdb copy of this immuneACCESS table, which keeps in-frame sequences only. Checked studies attribute under half of the gap to unresolved V genes and leave the rest unexplained. The sample data list 200,000 to 250,000 clones, and about 72% of these were observed just once. The leading ten clones occupy less than 4.5% of the sample. The sequenced sample was PBMCs. These receptors originate from a male donor in good health and CMV-seronegative.

This sequence joins TRBV6-4 and TRBJ2-1; 13 bases line up with TRBD2. The V and J ends lost 2 bases and 7 bases, in that order; junction bases with no gene match: 2. Germline assignment: CDR1 MRHNA and CDR2 SNTAGT. The CDR3 runs 15 residues. CDR3 region: CASSDPGLAGNEQFF. The CDR3 nucleotides are TGTGCCAGCAGTGACCCGGGACTAGCGGGAAATGAGCAGTTCTTC.

This chain links TRBV28 with TRBJ1-1; a weak D match, TRBD1 (6 bases). Per the germline V gene, CDR1 is MDHEN and CDR2 is SYDVKM. V lost 6 bases to trimming and J lost 8 bases, with 13 bases between them. The length of the CDR3 is 12 residues. The CDR3 region has the DNA TGTGCCAGCAGCCGGACAGCAGCCGAAGCTTTCTTT. Translating it yields CASSRTAAEAFF.

This chain joins TRBV29-1 and TRBJ2-2, with D hard to call. V dropped 7 bases and J dropped 1 base, with 7 bases sitting between them. This CDR3 has 12 residues. Germline V gene lookup returns CDR1 SQVTM and CDR2 ANQGSEA. CDR3 sequence (DNA): TGCAGCGAAGAACAGAACACCGGGGAGCTGTTTTTT. Amino acid sequence: CSEEQNTGELFF.

In this sample, this clone turned up a few times. This chain joins TRBV5-6 and TRBJ2-7; D gene uncertain. The CDR3 has 14 residues. Trimming cost V 4 bases and J 3 bases, with 14 bases left between them. The germline V gene has CDR1 SGHDT and CDR2 YYEEEE. The DNA of the CDR3 is TGTGCCAGCAGCCTCGACTCTGGATTCTACGAGCAGTACTTC. Translating gives CASSLDSGFYEQYF.

The chain joins TRBV27 to TRBJ2-1; TRBD1 aligns across 11 bases. The CDR3 runs to 15 residues. Germline V gene lookup returns CDR1 MNHEY and CDR2 SMNVEV (reference sequence). The J segment lost 8 bases and the V segment lost 5 bases, leaving 8 bases of the junction unmatched. CDR3 nucleotide sequence: TGTGCCAGCAGTACCCCGGGACAGGGGGTGGATGAGCAGTTCTTC. This encodes CASSTPGQGVDEQFF.

The chain is built from TRBV25-1 and TRBJ2-7, with D maybe TRBD2 (5 bases). The CDR3 consists of 13 residues. V dropped 5 bases and J dropped 3 bases, with 11 bases sitting between them. Germline loops: CDR1 MGHDK, CDR2 SYGVNS. CDR3 amino acids: CASSYPGYYEQYF. CDR3 in DNA: TGTGCCAGCAGTTATCCGGGGTACTACGAGCAGTACTTC.

The rearrangement joins TRBV10-3 to TRBJ2-5, with TRBD1 matching over 8 bases. The J call may be incorrect, as the DNA end agrees better with TRBJ2-7. The CDR3 covers 14 residues. Germline V gene sequence: CDR1 ENHRY, CDR2 SYGVKD. CDR3 bases: TGTGCCATCAGCGGACAGGGCATCTCCTACGAGCAGTACTTC. As protein: CAISGQGISYEQYF.

The J gene is TRBJ1-4, the V gene TRBV2, with 10 bases aligning to TRBD1. The CDR3 is made up of 16 amino acids. In germline, CDR1 is SNHLY, CDR2 FYNNEI. Unmatched junction bases numbered 9, after V lost 7 bases and J lost 4 bases. The DNA of the CDR3 is TGTGCCAGCATAGGGACAGGGGTGGCCCTTAATGAAAAACTGTTTTTT. It encodes CASIGTGVALNEKLFF.

This rearrangement joins TRBV7-2 to TRBJ2-1; 10 bases agree with TRBD2. V shed 4 bases and J 7 bases; nucleotides not matched to a gene: 7. The CDR3 spans 15 residues. Germline assignment: CDR1 SGHTA and CDR2 FQGNSA. CDR3 amino acids: CASSWKSGRGNEQFF. CDR3 coding DNA: TGTGCCAGCAGCTGGAAGAGCGGGAGGGGAAATGAGCAGTTCTTC.

The chain links TRBV7-9 to TRBJ2-1; D may be TRBD1 (5 bases). The CDR3 contains 16 residues. CDR1 and CDR2 from the germline V gene are SEHNR and FQNEAQ (reference sequence). V shed 0 bases and J shed 4 bases, with 13 bases lying between them. The CDR3 sequence: CASSLAKGLVYNEQFF. The DNA of the CDR3 is TGTGCCAGCAGCTTAGCGAAGGGGTTAGTATACAATGAGCAGTTCTTC. The full variable domain, its missing parts supplied by reference TRBV7-9 and TRBJ2-1, is DTGVSQNPRHKITKRGQNVTFRCDPISEHNRLYWYRQTLGQGPEFLTYFQNEAQLEKSRLLSDRFSAERPKGSFSTLEIQRTEQGDSAMYLCASSLAKGLVYNEQFFGPGTRLTVL.

This clone appeared a single time. The chain has TRBV2 and TRBJ2-5; 10 bases are shared with TRBD1. The CDR3 spans 14 residues. Trimming at V came to 7 bases and at J to 2 bases, leaving 4 bases not matched to a gene. Germline lookup yields CDR1 SNHLY and CDR2 FYNNEI. CDR3 DNA: TGTGCCAGCAATACGGGACAGGGGCAAGAGACCCAGTACTTC. This sequence encodes CASNTGQGQETQYF.

The gene calls are TRBV7-9 and TRBJ2-7; 12 nucleotides line up with TRBD2. V lost 5 bases and J lost 6; bases outside the gene matches: 5. Germline CDR1 SEHNR, CDR2 FQNEAQ (reference sequence). The CDR3 length is 14 residues. The CDR3 loop is CASSDGLAGFEQYF. CDR3 coding DNA: TGTGCCAGCAGCGATGGACTAGCGGGATTCGAGCAGTACTTC.

The CDR3 region has the DNA TGCGCCAGCAGCTTGGGCAGGGAAAGTGAAAAACTGTTTTTT. Encoded protein: CASSLGRESEKLFF. The chain links TRBV5-1 to TRBJ1-4, with a possible D match to TRBD1 (5 bases). CDR3 length: 14 amino acids. Between the trimmed V and J ends, which lost 0 bases and 7 bases, there was a span of 10 bases. The germline V gene encodes CDR1 SGHRS and CDR2 YFSETQ. Full variable domain (remainder filled in from reference TRBV5-1 and TRBJ1-4): KAGVTQTPRYLIKTRGQQVTLSCSPISGHRSVSWYQQTPGQGLQFLFEYFSETQRNKGNFPGRFSGRQFSNSRSEMNVSTLELGDSALYLCASSLGRESEKLFFGSGTQLSVL.

V usage is TRBV5-1 and J usage is TRBJ2-1, with a tentative D call TRBD1 (5 bases). Germline V gene lookup returns CDR1 SGHRS and CDR2 YFSETQ. This CDR3 is 13 amino acids long. V was clipped by 2 bases and J by 9 bases, with 12 bases between them. The CDR3 here is CASSFKQGTEQFF. The DNA of the CDR3 is TGCGCCAGCAGCTTTAAGCAGGGTACTGAGCAGTTCTTC. The full variable domain, completed using reference TRBV5-1 and TRBJ2-1, is KAGVTQTPRYLIKTRGQQVTLSCSPISGHRSVSWYQQTPGQGLQFLFEYFSETQRNKGNFPGRFSGRQFSNSRSEMNVSTLELGDSALYLCASSFKQGTEQFFGPGTRLTVL.

This clone was counted only a few times. V and J are TRBV5-4 and TRBJ2-7; D unresolved. Germline V gene data show CDR1 as SGHNT and CDR2 as YYREEE (reference sequence). Between the trimmed V and J ends, which lost 4 bases and 4 bases, there was a span of 12 bases. This CDR3 spans 13 amino acids. The CDR3 region is CASSIGANYEQYF. The CDR3 nucleotides are TGTGCCAGCAGCATCGGTGCGAATTACGAGCAGTACTTC.

This chain links TRBV5-1 with TRBJ2-1; 9 nucleotides match TRBD1. The trim removed 3 bases at V and 8 bases at J, leaving 6 bases unmatched. The CDR3 extends over 14 amino acids. Germline-derived CDR1 and CDR2 are SGHRS and YFSETQ. The CDR3 DNA follows: TGCGCCAGCAGCTATCGGACAGGGGAGGATGAGCAGTTCTTC. This translates into CASSYRTGEDEQFF.

This rearrangement joins TRBV29-1 to TRBJ2-5; TRBD1 is a possible D gene (6 bases). The germline V gene has CDR1 SQVTM and CDR2 ANQGSEA. The CDR3 spans 13 residues. Trimming stripped 6 bases from V and 5 bases from J, with 16 bases between. The CDR3 nucleotides read TGCAGCGTGCGGACAGACTATAGGGAGACCCAGTACTTC. The encoded protein is CSVRTDYRETQYF.

The rearrangement uses TRBV7-6 and TRBJ2-7; TRBD2 agrees at 9 bases. Looked up from germline, CDR1 is SGHVS and CDR2 is FNYEAQ. This CDR3 comprises 15 residues. Trimming cost V 5 bases and J 0 bases; bases outside gene matches: 5. The CDR3 nucleotides read TGTGCCAGCAGCGTCGGGACTAGCAGCTCCTACGAGCAGTACTTC. Amino acids: CASSVGTSSSYEQYF.

The CDR3 is CANGQPQQETQYF. The CDR3 bases are TGTGCCAATGGACAGCCCCAACAAGAGACCCAGTACTTC. The V and J genes are TRBV2 and TRBJ2-5, with D possibly matching TRBD1 (6 bases). This CDR3 contains 13 residues. Trimming stripped 10 bases from V and 2 bases from J, with 14 bases between. From germline, CDR1 is SNHLY and CDR2 FYNNEI.

The CDR3 region is CASSPTEGIQETQYF. CDR3 DNA sequence: TGTGCCAGCTCACCCACAGAGGGCATCCAAGAGACCCAGTACTTC. The chain is built from TRBV18 and TRBJ2-5, with a possible D match to TRBD2 (5 bases). V lost 3 bases, J lost 1 base, and 12 bases lay in between. Germline V gives CDR1 KGHSH, CDR2 LQKENI. The CDR3 is made up of 15 amino acids.

This chain joins TRBV5-1 and TRBJ2-7; 11 positions match TRBD2. There are 17 residues in the CDR3. J lost 2 bases, V lost 5 bases, and 12 bases had no gene match. The germline gives CDR1 SGHRS, CDR2 YFSETQ. The CDR3 nucleotides are TGCGCCAGCAGATCGGGACTAGCGGTCTTTGGAGCCTACGAGCAGTACTTC. Protein sequence: CASRSGLAVFGAYEQYF.